These 12 T cell receptor beta chains were all obtained from the same sample, sequenced in a study of vaccination effects on CD4 cells after COVID-19. Sequencing followed a ViraFEST assay step that expanded antigen-specific CD4+ T cells with viral peptide pools. Researchers isolated CD4+ T cells once ten to eleven days of culture had elapsed. Nucleocapsid antibodies were negative in the vaccine recipients, who had never had SARS-CoV-2 infection. Produced via immunoSEQ multiplex PCR; TCRdb's table is partial and in-frame only. Altogether about 41,000 clones are present, approximately 80% being singletons, with the ten largest covering 2.5% to 3%. Which antigens these TCRs recognize remains unknown. This material consisted of CD4+ T cells from PBMCs cultured with HCoV-NL63 spike peptides, taken before COVID-19 vaccination. The source is a human donor who received a COVID-19 vaccine.

This chain joins TRBV5-1 and TRBJ2-2, with 9 bases lining up with TRBD1. Germline assignment: CDR1 SGHRS and CDR2 YFSETQ. This CDR3 spans 15 amino acids. Trimming removed 4 bases from V and 4 bases from J; junction bases left unmatched: 5. Here the CDR3 DNA reads TGCGCCAGCAGCCCCGGGACAGGGACCACCGGGGAGCTGTTTTTT. This translates into CASSPGTGTTGELFF. The full variable domain, completed using reference TRBV5-1 and TRBJ2-2, is KAGVTQTPRYLIKTRGQQVTLSCSPISGHRSVSWYQQTPGQGLQFLFEYFSETQRNKGNFPGRFSGRQFSNSRSEMNVSTLELGDSALYLCASSPGTGTTGELFFGEGSRLTVL.

The chain links TRBV6-4 to TRBJ1-5; D might be TRBD1 (5 bases). V lost 5 bases to trimming and J lost 3 bases, with 11 bases between them. CDR3 size: 14 residues. Germline values: CDR1 MRHNA, CDR2 SNTAGT. CDR3 in DNA: TGTGCCAGCAGTTCCGACAGCAACAATCAGCCCCAGCATTTT. Translated: CASSSDSNNQPQHF.

This CDR3 is CASSLAPNQETQYF. The CDR3 DNA reads as TGTGCCAGCAGCTTAGCTCCCAACCAAGAGACCCAGTACTTC. This chain connects TRBV7-2 to TRBJ2-5, with D uncertain. The CDR3 covers 14 residues. Germline V gene lookup returns CDR1 SGHTA and CDR2 FQGNSA. Trimming left V 0 bases short and J 0 bases short, with 5 bases between.

The chain joins TRBV6-5 to TRBJ2-3; D not certain. CDR1 and CDR2 from the germline V gene are MNHEY and SVGAGI. The CDR3 length is 11 residues. The ends were cut back, 5 bases at V and 0 bases at J, with 0 bases in the middle. CDR3 region: CASSSTDTQYF. The CDR3 DNA sequence: TGTGCCAGCAGTAGCACAGATACGCAGTATTTT.

This rearrangement joins TRBV5-1 to TRBJ2-5; 8 bases are a match to TRBD2. Germline V CDR1 and CDR2: SGHRS, YFSETQ. Unmatched junction bases numbered 11, after V lost 4 bases and J lost 3 bases. This CDR3 contains 16 residues. The CDR3 loop reads CASSQGLAAYEETQYF. The CDR3 nucleotides read TGCGCCAGCAGCCAAGGACTAGCTGCCTACGAAGAGACCCAGTACTTC.

This clone was recorded once. This rearrangement joins TRBV11-2 to TRBJ1-2; D uncertain. Trimming stripped 5 bases from V and 4 bases from J, with 17 bases between. This CDR3 region has 15 residues. Germline V gene sequence: CDR1 SGHAT, CDR2 FQNNGV. This CDR3 is CASSPTLAVGYGYTF. The CDR3 DNA reads as TGTGCCAGCAGCCCCACTCTGGCGGTCGGCTATGGCTACACCTTC.

The chain combines TRBV6-5 with TRBJ2-7, with 10 bases lining up with TRBD2. CDR3 length equals 14 residues. V trimming: 7 bases; J trimming: 2 bases; junction bases outside the gene matches: 5. CDR1 MNHEY and CDR2 SVGAGI come from the germline V gene. For the CDR3, the DNA is TGTGCCAGCAAGGGCCTAGCGGGGGCCTACGAGCAGTACGTC. Translation gives CASKGLAGAYEQYV.

This chain joins TRBV6-5 and TRBJ1-6; D is possibly TRBD1 (6 bases). This CDR3 contains 14 residues. V dropped 9 bases and J dropped 10 bases, with 19 bases sitting between them. The germline CDR1 and CDR2 sequences are MNHEY and SVGAGI. The CDR3 loop is CASTWAGDQSPLHF. The DNA of the CDR3 is TGTGCCAGTACCTGGGCAGGGGATCAATCACCCCTCCACTTT.

The chain combines TRBV27 with TRBJ1-5; D remains unclear. The CDR3 totals 15 residues. Trimming took off 0 bases at V and 0 bases at J, with 6 bases between the two ends. Germline loops: CDR1 MNHEY, CDR2 SMNVEV (reference sequence). The CDR3: CASSLSGYSNQPQHF. DNA of the CDR3: TGTGCCAGCAGTTTATCGGGGTATAGCAATCAGCCCCAGCATTTT.

As concerns this clone: The junction does not match germline at one end; this may be a read error. The J gene is TRBJ1-1, the V gene TRBV6-5; tentative D call: TRBD1 (5 bases). CDR3 length: 14 amino acids. The V gene's germline CDR1 is MNHEY and CDR2 SVGAGI. The CDR3 spells CASSGREGNPEAFF. The CDR3 DNA is TGTGCCAGCAGCGGGCGCGAGGGGAACCCTGAAGCTTTCTTT.

The chain joins TRBV10-3 to TRBJ1-2; TRBD1 is a possible D gene (5 bases). V dropped 4 bases and J dropped 3 bases, with 9 bases sitting between them. The CDR3 sequence is 13 residues long. Germline V lookup: CDR1 ENHRY, CDR2 SYGVKD. Here the CDR3 reads CAISGDGYYGYTF. The CDR3 DNA reads as TGTGCCATCAGTGGGGACGGATACTATGGCTACACCTTC.

The V call is TRBV27, the J call TRBJ1-1, with TRBD1 matching over 11 bases. The germline V gene encodes CDR1 MNHEY and CDR2 SMNVEV (reference sequence). The length of the CDR3 is 17 residues. Trimming took 5 bases from V and 0 from J; bases not matched to a gene: 8. The CDR3 region has the DNA TGTGCCAGCAGTCCTAGGACAGGGGGCTCAATGAACACTGAAGCTTTCTTT. Amino acid sequence: CASSPRTGGSMNTEAFF.